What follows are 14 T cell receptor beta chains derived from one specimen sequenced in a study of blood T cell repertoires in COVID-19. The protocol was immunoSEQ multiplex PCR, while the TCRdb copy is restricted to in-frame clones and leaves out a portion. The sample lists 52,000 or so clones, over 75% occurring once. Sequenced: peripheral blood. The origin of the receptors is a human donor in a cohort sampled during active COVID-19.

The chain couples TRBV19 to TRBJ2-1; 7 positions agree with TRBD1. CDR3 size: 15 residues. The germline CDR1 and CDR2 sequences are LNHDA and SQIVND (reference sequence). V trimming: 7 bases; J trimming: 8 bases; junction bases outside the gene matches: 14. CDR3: CASTLRGPLGHEQFF. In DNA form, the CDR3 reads TGTGCCAGTACCCTTAGGGGGCCCTTGGGGCATGAGCAGTTCTTC.

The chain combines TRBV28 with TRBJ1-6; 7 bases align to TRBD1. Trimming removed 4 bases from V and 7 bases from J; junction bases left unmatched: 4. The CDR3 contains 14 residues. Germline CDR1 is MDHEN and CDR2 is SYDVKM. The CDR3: CASSWGQRNSPLHF. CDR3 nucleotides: TGTGCCAGCAGTTGGGGACAGCGAAATTCACCCCTCCACTTT. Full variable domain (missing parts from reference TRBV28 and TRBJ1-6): DVKVTQSSRYLVKRTGEKVFLECVQDMDHENMFWYRQDPGLGLRLIYFSYDVKMKEKGDIPEGYSVSREKKERFSLILESASTNQTSMYLCASSWGQRNSPLHFGNGTRLTVT.

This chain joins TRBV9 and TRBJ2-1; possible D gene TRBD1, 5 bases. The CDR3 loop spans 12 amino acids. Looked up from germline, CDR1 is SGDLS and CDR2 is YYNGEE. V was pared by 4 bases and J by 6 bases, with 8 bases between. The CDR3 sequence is CASSPRVNEQFF. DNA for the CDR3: TGTGCCAGCAGCCCCAGGGTCAATGAGCAGTTCTTC.

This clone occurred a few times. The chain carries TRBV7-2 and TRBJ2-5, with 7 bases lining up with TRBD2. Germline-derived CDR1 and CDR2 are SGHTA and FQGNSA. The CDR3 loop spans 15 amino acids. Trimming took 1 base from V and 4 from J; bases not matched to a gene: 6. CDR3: CASSLGGGFGETQYF. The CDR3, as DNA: TGTGCCAGCAGCTTAGGGGGAGGGTTCGGAGAGACCCAGTACTTC.

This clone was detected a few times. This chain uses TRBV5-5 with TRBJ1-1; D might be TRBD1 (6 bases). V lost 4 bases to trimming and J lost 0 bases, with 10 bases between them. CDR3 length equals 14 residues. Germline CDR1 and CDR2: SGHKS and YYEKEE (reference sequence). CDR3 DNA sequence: TGTGCCAGCAGCCCGACAGGCATGAACACTGAAGCTTTCTTT. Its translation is CASSPTGMNTEAFF.

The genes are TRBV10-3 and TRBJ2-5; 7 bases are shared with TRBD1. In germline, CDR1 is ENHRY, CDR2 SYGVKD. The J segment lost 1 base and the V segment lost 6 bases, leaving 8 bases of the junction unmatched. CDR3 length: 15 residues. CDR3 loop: CAIRRDRGSQETQYF. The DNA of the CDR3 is TGTGCCATCAGGAGGGACAGAGGGAGCCAAGAGACCCAGTACTTC.

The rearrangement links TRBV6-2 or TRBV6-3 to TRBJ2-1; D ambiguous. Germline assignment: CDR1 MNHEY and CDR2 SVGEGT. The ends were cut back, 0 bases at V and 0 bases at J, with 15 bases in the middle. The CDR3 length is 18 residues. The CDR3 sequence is CASSYSPGALSSYNEQFF. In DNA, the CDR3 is TGTGCCAGCAGTTACTCTCCCGGTGCTCTGAGCTCCTACAATGAGCAGTTCTTC.

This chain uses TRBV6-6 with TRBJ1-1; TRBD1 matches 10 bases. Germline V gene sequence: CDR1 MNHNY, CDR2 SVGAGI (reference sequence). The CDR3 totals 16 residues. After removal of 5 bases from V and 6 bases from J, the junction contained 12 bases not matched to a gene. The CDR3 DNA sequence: TGTGCCAGCAGTCGGCCCCTGACAGGGGGCAAGCCTGAAGCTTTCTTT. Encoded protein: CASSRPLTGGKPEAFF.

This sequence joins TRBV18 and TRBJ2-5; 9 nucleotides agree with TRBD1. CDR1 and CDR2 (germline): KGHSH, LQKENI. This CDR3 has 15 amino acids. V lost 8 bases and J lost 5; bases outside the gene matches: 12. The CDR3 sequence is CASHSGQGGLETQYF. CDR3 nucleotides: TGTGCCAGCCATTCGGGACAGGGCGGCTTGGAGACCCAGTACTTC.

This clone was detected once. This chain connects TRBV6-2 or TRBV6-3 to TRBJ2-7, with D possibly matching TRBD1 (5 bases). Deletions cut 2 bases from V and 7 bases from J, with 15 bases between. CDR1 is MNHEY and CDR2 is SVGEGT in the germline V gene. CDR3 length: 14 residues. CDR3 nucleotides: TGTGCCAGCAGTTACAACCAGGGAAGAAATGAGCAGTACTTC. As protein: CASSYNQGRNEQYF.

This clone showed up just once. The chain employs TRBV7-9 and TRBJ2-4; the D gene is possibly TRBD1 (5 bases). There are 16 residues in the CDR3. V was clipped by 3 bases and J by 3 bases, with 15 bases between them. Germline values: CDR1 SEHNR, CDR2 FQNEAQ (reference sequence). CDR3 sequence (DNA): TGTGCCAGCAGCTTGCAGGGCCCTACAGGCAAAAACATTCAGTACTTC. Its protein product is CASSLQGPTGKNIQYF.

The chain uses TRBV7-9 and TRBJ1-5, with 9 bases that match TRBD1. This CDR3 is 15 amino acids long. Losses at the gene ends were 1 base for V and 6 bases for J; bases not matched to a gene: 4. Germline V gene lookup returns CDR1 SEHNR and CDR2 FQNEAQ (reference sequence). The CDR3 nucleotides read TGTGCCAGCAGCTTAGGGGACAGGGCGACTCAGCCCCAGCATTTT. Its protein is CASSLGDRATQPQHF.

The CDR3 reads CASSLRGRGTEAFF. CDR3 coding DNA: TGTGCCAGCAGCTTACGGGGCAGGGGAACTGAAGCTTTCTTT. The rearrangement links TRBV7-2 to TRBJ1-1, with D maybe TRBD1 (6 bases). This CDR3 comprises 14 residues. V was pared by 2 bases and J by 5 bases, with 12 bases between. Germline V gives CDR1 SGHTA, CDR2 FQGNSA.

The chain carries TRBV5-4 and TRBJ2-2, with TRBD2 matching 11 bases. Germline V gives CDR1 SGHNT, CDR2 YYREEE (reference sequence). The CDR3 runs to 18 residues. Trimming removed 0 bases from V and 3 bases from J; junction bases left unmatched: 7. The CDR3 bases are TGTGCCAGCAGCTTGGCCCTGATAGCGGGAGGGTACACCGGGGAGCTGTTTTTT. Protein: CASSLALIAGGYTGELFF. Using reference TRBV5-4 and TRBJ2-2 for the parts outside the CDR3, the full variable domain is ETGVTQSPTHLIKTRGQQVTLRCSSQSGHNTVSWYQQALGQGPQFIFQYYREEENGRGNFPPRFSGLQFPNYSSELNVNALELDDSALYLCASSLALIAGGYTGELFFGEGSRLTVL.